The present T cell receptor (beta chain) was sequenced within a study of cytomegalovirus exposure and HLA in healthy donors. Study results and caveats: With later analysis, a missense DCLRE1C variant became linked to TCR beta V- and J-gene trimming.

Notes on this clone: What it binds is unknown.

PCR primers comprised 60 Vbeta and 13 Jbeta primers. Profiling relied on immunoSEQ multiplex PCR, and the TCRdb table lists in-frame clones only, not all of them. The table has approximately 150,000 clones, roughly 80% seen once. The trim removed 7 bases at V and 3 bases at J, leaving 9 bases unmatched. Per the germline V gene, CDR1 is GTSNPN and CDR2 is SVGIG (reference sequence). The CDR3 covers 14 residues. The sequence was obtained from a man aged 18 to 29 in good health and CMV-seropositive. V usage is TRBV30 and J usage is TRBJ2-3; TRBD2 aligns across 8 bases. Sequenced: PBMCs. The CDR3 sequence is CASTSAGGTDTQYF. Here the CDR3 DNA reads TGTGCCTCGACGTCGGCGGGAGGAACAGATACGCAGTATTTT.